A selection of T cell receptor beta chains follows, all from one sample in a study of cytomegalovirus exposure and HLA in healthy donors. Libraries were prepared by immunoSEQ multiplex PCR; TCRdb keeps only in-frame clonotypes and omits some of them. The sample holds 150,000 to 200,000 clones; around 82% are singletons and the top ten take about 1.8%. Material: PBMCs. The receptors here all came from a man in his late teens or twenties in good health and CMV-seronegative. The CDR3 runs from the conserved cysteine through the conserved F or W. D genes are given only for firm matches. Rows may omit the clone size; those that give it use once, few, many or a size class.

J gene: TRBJ1-1
D gene: NA
V gene: TRBV2
clone size: NA
CDR3 protein: CATRGSLNTEAFF
CDR3 DNA: TGTGCCACTAGGGGCAGCTTGAACACTGAAGCTTTCTTT

J gene: TRBJ2-2
D gene: NA
V gene: TRBV5-6
clone size: NA
CDR3 protein: CASTNIRGARGELFF
CDR3 DNA: TGTGCCAGCACCAACATACGGGGGGCCCGGGGGGAGCTGTTTTTT

J gene: TRBJ2-1
D gene: NA
V gene: TRBV4-1
clone size: NA
CDR3 protein: CASSQMETQGFHEQFF
CDR3 DNA: TGCGCCAGCAGCCAAATGGAGACACAGGGATTTCATGAGCAGTTCTTC

J gene: TRBJ2-3
D gene: NA
V gene: TRBV15
clone size: NA
CDR3 protein: CATSRDGGPTDTQYF
CDR3 DNA: TGTGCCACCAGCAGAGATGGGGGCCCCACAGATACGCAGTATTTT

J gene: TRBJ2-7
D gene: TRBD1
V gene: TRBV4-3
clone size: NA
CDR3 protein: CASSQDNGQGTYEQYF
CDR3 DNA: TGCGCCAGCAGCCAAGATAACGGACAGGGGACGTACGAGCAGTACTTC

J gene: TRBJ2-7
D gene: NA
V gene: TRBV4-1
clone size: NA
CDR3 protein: CASSQDRGMDEQYF
CDR3 DNA: TGCGCCAGCAGCCAAGATCGGGGGATGGACGAGCAGTACTTC

J gene: TRBJ2-3
D gene: TRBD1
V gene: TRBV9
clone size: NA
CDR3 protein: CASSAPSGQELILSDTQYF
CDR3 DNA: TGTGCCAGCAGCGCACCGTCGGGACAGGAGTTGATATTGTCAGATACGCAGTATTTT

J gene: TRBJ1-2
D gene: TRBD1
V gene: TRBV27
clone size: once
CDR3 protein: CASSFGYTGVSGYTF
CDR3 DNA: TGTGCCAGCAGTTTTGGGTACACAGGGGTGAGTGGCTACACCTTC

J gene: TRBJ1-2
D gene: TRBD1
V gene: TRBV29-1
clone size: NA
CDR3 protein: CSVETQGSGYTF
CDR3 DNA: TGCAGCGTAGAAACACAGGGGAGCGGCTACACCTTC

J gene: TRBJ2-7
D gene: TRBD2
V gene: TRBV4-3
clone size: once
CDR3 protein: CASSQESLAGGRYEQYF
CDR3 DNA: TGCGCCAGCAGCCAAGAATCACTAGCGGGAGGTCGCTACGAGCAGTACTTC

J gene: TRBJ2-5
D gene: NA
V gene: TRBV5-1
clone size: NA
CDR3 protein: CASSLESVGETQYF
CDR3 DNA: TGCGCCAGCAGCTTGGAGAGCGTCGGGGAGACCCAGTACTTC

J gene: TRBJ2-5
D gene: TRBD2
V gene: TRBV7-6
clone size: NA
CDR3 protein: CASSLWGGGGSRETQYF
CDR3 DNA: TGTGCCAGCAGCCTATGGGGTGGCGGGGGGTCCAGGGAGACCCAGTACTTC

J gene: TRBJ1-1
D gene: NA
V gene: TRBV5-4
clone size: NA
CDR3 protein: CASSLKRERDTEAFF
CDR3 DNA: TGTGCCAGCAGCTTGAAGCGGGAAAGGGACACTGAAGCTTTCTTT

J gene: TRBJ2-1
D gene: NA
V gene: TRBV18
clone size: few
CDR3 protein: CASSPPQGRYNEQFF
CDR3 DNA: TGTGCCAGCTCACCACCGCAGGGCCGGTACAATGAGCAGTTCTTC

J gene: TRBJ2-6
D gene: NA
V gene: TRBV6-1
clone size: NA
CDR3 protein: CASREPGANVLTF
CDR3 DNA: TGTGCCAGCCGGGAGCCTGGGGCCAACGTCCTGACTTTC

J gene: TRBJ1-1
D gene: NA
V gene: TRBV20-1
clone size: few
CDR3 protein: CSARGQAEAFF
CDR3 DNA: TGCAGTGCCCGGGGACAAGCGGAAGCTTTCTTT

J gene: TRBJ1-6
D gene: TRBD1
V gene: TRBV7-6
clone size: NA
CDR3 protein: CASSPRDRASPLHF
CDR3 DNA: TGTGCCAGCAGCCCGCGGGACAGGGCTTCACCCCTCCACTTT

J gene: TRBJ2-5
D gene: NA
V gene: TRBV10-3
clone size: NA
CDR3 protein: CAISPQGPETQYF
CDR3 DNA: TGTGCCATCAGTCCACAGGGACCAGAGACCCAGTACTTC

J gene: TRBJ2-5
D gene: NA
V gene: TRBV7-9
clone size: few
CDR3 protein: CASSLKTQRTKETQYF
CDR3 DNA: TGTGCCAGCAGCTTAAAGACGCAAAGAACTAAAGAGACCCAGTACTTC

J gene: TRBJ2-1
D gene: NA
V gene: TRBV4-3
clone size: NA
CDR3 protein: CASSQDFVRVSEQFF
CDR3 DNA: TGCGCCAGCAGCCAAGATTTTGTTCGAGTTAGTGAGCAGTTCTTC

J gene: TRBJ2-1
D gene: NA
V gene: TRBV29-1
clone size: NA
CDR3 protein: CSVELLSGGEQFF
CDR3 DNA: TGCAGCGTTGAATTACTATCCGGGGGTGAGCAGTTCTTC

J gene: TRBJ2-1
D gene: NA
V gene: TRBV6-5
clone size: once
CDR3 protein: CASSYGLAPNEQFF
CDR3 DNA: TGTGCCAGCAGTTACGGGCTAGCCCCCAATGAGCAGTTCTTC

J gene: TRBJ1-5
D gene: NA
V gene: TRBV19
clone size: once
CDR3 protein: CASSSAGGRYSNQPQHF
CDR3 DNA: TGTGCCAGTAGTTCGGCGGGTGGGAGGTATAGCAATCAGCCCCAGCATTTT

J gene: TRBJ2-3
D gene: TRBD1
V gene: TRBV6-6
clone size: few
CDR3 protein: CASSLGQVSTDTQYF
CDR3 DNA: TGTGCCAGCAGTCTCGGACAGGTTAGCACAGATACGCAGTATTTT

J gene: TRBJ1-2
D gene: NA
V gene: TRBV19
clone size: few
CDR3 protein: CASSTDGGRHYGYTF
CDR3 DNA: TGTGCCAGTAGTACTGACGGGGGGCGGCACTATGGCTACACCTTC

J gene: TRBJ1-2
D gene: NA
V gene: TRBV10-2
clone size: few
CDR3 protein: CASSESGGIDGYTF
CDR3 DNA: TGCGCCAGCAGTGAGTCGGGAGGGATCGACGGCTACACCTTC

J gene: TRBJ2-1
D gene: TRBD2
V gene: TRBV4-1
clone size: NA
CDR3 protein: CASSQPTSGGAHEQFF
CDR3 DNA: TGCGCCAGCAGCCAACCGACTAGCGGGGGGGCGCATGAGCAGTTCTTC

J gene: TRBJ2-7
D gene: NA
V gene: TRBV19
clone size: NA
CDR3 protein: CASNVREEQYF
CDR3 DNA: TGTGCCAGTAATGTCCGGGAGGAGCAGTACTTC

J gene: TRBJ2-5
D gene: NA
V gene: TRBV18
clone size: NA
CDR3 protein: CASSPPPRSPRETQYF
CDR3 DNA: TGTGCCAGCTCACCACCCCCACGTAGTCCGAGGGAGACCCAGTACTTC

J gene: TRBJ2-3
D gene: TRBD2
V gene: TRBV2
clone size: few
CDR3 protein: CASTAPSGFTDTQYF
CDR3 DNA: TGTGCCAGCACCGCCCCTAGCGGATTCACAGATACGCAGTATTTT

J gene: TRBJ2-3
D gene: TRBD2
V gene: TRBV2
clone size: NA
CDR3 protein: CASSGTTSGRGSVTDTQYF
CDR3 DNA: TGTGCCAGCAGTGGGACGACTAGCGGGAGAGGAAGTGTCACAGATACGCAGTATTTT

J gene: TRBJ1-1
D gene: NA
V gene: TRBV6-1
clone size: NA
CDR3 protein: CAIGDMNTEAFF
CDR3 DNA: TGTGCCATAGGAGATATGAACACTGAAGCTTTCTTT

J gene: TRBJ1-4
D gene: NA
V gene: TRBV29-1
clone size: few
CDR3 protein: CSVLQDTTNEKLFF
CDR3 DNA: TGCAGCGTTTTACAGGACACAACTAATGAAAAACTGTTTTTT

J gene: TRBJ1-1
D gene: TRBD1
V gene: TRBV15
clone size: NA
CDR3 protein: CATSMSGTGMTEAFF
CDR3 DNA: TGTGCCACCAGTATGTCCGGGACAGGGATGACTGAAGCTTTCTTT

J gene: TRBJ2-5
D gene: TRBD1
V gene: TRBV14
clone size: once
CDR3 protein: CASSLDRGGQETQYF
CDR3 DNA: TGTGCCAGCAGCCTCGACAGGGGGGGGCAAGAGACCCAGTACTTC

J gene: TRBJ2-1
D gene: NA
V gene: TRBV4-1
clone size: NA
CDR3 protein: CASSPGDSLTYNEQFF
CDR3 DNA: TGCGCCAGCAGCCCCGGGGACTCCCTGACCTACAATGAGCAGTTCTTC

J gene: TRBJ1-1
D gene: NA
V gene: TRBV15
clone size: NA
CDR3 protein: CATRSIQLPEAFF
CDR3 DNA: TGTGCCACCAGGTCCATACAGTTACCTGAAGCTTTCTTT

J gene: TRBJ1-6
D gene: TRBD1
V gene: TRBV7-8
clone size: NA
CDR3 protein: CASRDRVWDNSPLHF
CDR3 DNA: TGTGCCAGCCGGGACAGGGTTTGGGATAATTCACCCCTCCACTTT

J gene: TRBJ2-5
D gene: TRBD2
V gene: TRBV9
clone size: NA
CDR3 protein: CASSSGRGQETQYF
CDR3 DNA: TGTGCCAGCAGCTCGGGGCGGGGGCAAGAGACCCAGTACTTC

J gene: TRBJ2-1
D gene: NA
V gene: TRBV6-1
clone size: NA
CDR3 protein: CASSEFERSSYNEQFF
CDR3 DNA: TGTGCCAGCAGTGAATTCGAGAGGAGCTCCTACAATGAGCAGTTCTTC

J gene: TRBJ2-3
D gene: TRBD2
V gene: TRBV14
clone size: NA
CDR3 protein: CASSQGGLAGGYSPRRDTQYF
CDR3 DNA: TGTGCCAGCAGCCAAGGGGGACTAGCGGGGGGTTATTCCCCGCGTCGAGATACGCAGTATTTT

J gene: TRBJ1-3
D gene: NA
V gene: TRBV5-1
clone size: NA
CDR3 protein: CASSFEGGGNTIYF
CDR3 DNA: TGCGCCAGCAGCTTTGAGGGAGGTGGAAACACCATATATTTT

J gene: TRBJ2-5
D gene: NA
V gene: TRBV7-2
clone size: few
CDR3 protein: CASSLAEETQYF
CDR3 DNA: TGTGCCAGCAGCTTAGCGGAGGAGACCCAGTACTTC

J gene: TRBJ2-1
D gene: NA
V gene: TRBV10-3
clone size: NA
CDR3 protein: CAISDGQGTNNEQFF
CDR3 DNA: TGTGCCATCAGTGATGGGCAGGGGACTAACAATGAGCAGTTCTTC

J gene: TRBJ2-3
D gene: NA
V gene: TRBV7-9
clone size: NA
CDR3 protein: CASSLDRTRPTDTQYF
CDR3 DNA: TGTGCCAGCAGCCTCGACAGGACGCGACCCACAGATACGCAGTATTTT

J gene: TRBJ2-7
D gene: TRBD1
V gene: TRBV10-1
clone size: NA
CDR3 protein: CASSPGGNYEQYF
CDR3 DNA: TGCGCCAGCAGCCCAGGGGGAAACTACGAGCAGTACTTC

J gene: TRBJ2-2
D gene: TRBD2
V gene: TRBV18
clone size: NA
CDR3 protein: CASSPPSSGTNTGELFF
CDR3 DNA: TGTGCCAGCTCACCACCGTCTAGCGGAACGAACACCGGGGAGCTGTTTTTT

J gene: TRBJ1-1
D gene: NA
V gene: TRBV7-3
clone size: NA
CDR3 protein: CASSIDYTEAFF
CDR3 DNA: TGTGCCAGCAGCATAGATTACACTGAAGCTTTCTTT

J gene: TRBJ2-7
D gene: NA
V gene: TRBV4-3
clone size: NA
CDR3 protein: CASSQDFDLGYEQYF
CDR3 DNA: TGCGCCAGCAGCCAAGATTTTGACTTGGGTTACGAGCAGTACTTC

J gene: TRBJ1-6
D gene: NA
V gene: TRBV27
clone size: NA
CDR3 protein: CASSFAGFGSPLHF
CDR3 DNA: TGTGCCAGCAGTTTTGCGGGGTTCGGTTCACCCCTCCACTTT

J gene: TRBJ2-7
D gene: TRBD1
V gene: TRBV10-3
clone size: NA
CDR3 protein: CAIRPGTGGYEQYF
CDR3 DNA: TGTGCCATCAGACCCGGGACAGGGGGCTACGAGCAGTACTTC

J gene: TRBJ1-3
D gene: TRBD1
V gene: TRBV29-1
clone size: NA
CDR3 protein: CSVEDWSSGGGFTGNTIYF
CDR3 DNA: TGCAGCGTTGAAGATTGGAGCTCGGGAGGGGGCTTCACTGGAAACACCATATATTTT

J gene: TRBJ1-2
D gene: TRBD1
V gene: TRBV19
clone size: NA
CDR3 protein: CASSIGGQFYGYTF
CDR3 DNA: TGTGCCAGTAGTATAGGGGGACAGTTCTATGGCTACACCTTC

J gene: TRBJ1-2
D gene: NA
V gene: TRBV4-2
clone size: NA
CDR3 protein: CASSQGGQEGYGYTF
CDR3 DNA: TGTGCCAGCAGCCAAGGAGGGCAGGAAGGATATGGCTACACCTTC

J gene: TRBJ2-7
D gene: TRBD2
V gene: TRBV5-4
clone size: NA
CDR3 protein: CASSPIAGLAGTYEQYF
CDR3 DNA: TGTGCCAGCAGCCCAATAGCGGGACTAGCGGGAACCTACGAGCAGTACTTC

J gene: TRBJ1-1
D gene: NA
V gene: TRBV18
clone size: NA
CDR3 protein: CASSPLGSTEAFF
CDR3 DNA: TGTGCCAGCTCACCGTTGGGGAGCACTGAAGCTTTCTTT

J gene: TRBJ2-2
D gene: NA
V gene: TRBV5-5
clone size: NA
CDR3 protein: CASSFGQNTGELFF
CDR3 DNA: TGTGCCAGCAGCTTTGGGCAGAACACCGGGGAGCTGTTTTTT

J gene: TRBJ1-5
D gene: NA
V gene: TRBV19
clone size: NA
CDR3 protein: CASSIDGGYTQPQHF
CDR3 DNA: TGTGCCAGTAGTATAGATGGAGGGTATACTCAGCCCCAGCATTTT

J gene: TRBJ2-2
D gene: NA
V gene: TRBV2
clone size: NA
CDR3 protein: CASSEAAGNTGELFF
CDR3 DNA: TGTGCCAGCAGTGAAGCGGCAGGGAACACCGGGGAGCTGTTTTTT

J gene: TRBJ2-7
D gene: TRBD1
V gene: TRBV6-5
clone size: NA
CDR3 protein: CASSYLQGGDEQYF
CDR3 DNA: TGTGCCAGCAGTTACCTACAGGGGGGCGACGAGCAGTACTTC